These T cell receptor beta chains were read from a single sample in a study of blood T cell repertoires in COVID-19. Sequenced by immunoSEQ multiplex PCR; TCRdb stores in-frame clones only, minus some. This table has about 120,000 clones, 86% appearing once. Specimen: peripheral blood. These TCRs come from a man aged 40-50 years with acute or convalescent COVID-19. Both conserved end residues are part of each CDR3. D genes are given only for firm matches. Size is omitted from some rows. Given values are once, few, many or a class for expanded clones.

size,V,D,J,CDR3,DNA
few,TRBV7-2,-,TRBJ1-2,CASSLFGVRGGGYTF,TGTGCCAGCAGCTTATTCGGTGTTAGGGGAGGGGGCTACACCTTC
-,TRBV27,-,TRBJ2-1,CASSFGVSAGPFF,TGTGCCAGCAGTTTTGGGGTCTCGGCAGGGCCGTTCTTC
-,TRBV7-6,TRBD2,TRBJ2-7,CASSLGVASGRSSYEQYF,TGTGCCAGCAGCTTAGGGGTGGCTAGCGGGAGGAGCTCCTACGAGCAGTACTTC
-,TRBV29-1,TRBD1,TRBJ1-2,CSVGGGQGGGYGYTF,TGCAGCGTTGGAGGAGGACAGGGAGGCGGCTATGGCTACACCTTC
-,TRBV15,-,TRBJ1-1,CATSRGSGSAEAFF,TGTGCCACCAGCAGAGGTTCAGGGTCGGCTGAAGCTTTCTTT
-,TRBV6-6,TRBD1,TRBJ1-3,CASSSEDRFRNTIYF,TGTGCCAGCAGTTCCGAGGACAGGTTTAGAAACACCATATATTTT
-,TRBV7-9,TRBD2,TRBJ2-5,CASGTSGGYQETQYF,TGTGCCAGCGGGACTAGCGGGGGGTACCAAGAGACCCAGTACTTC
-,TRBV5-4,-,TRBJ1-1,CASSRRTGVTTEAFF,TGTGCCAGCAGCCGACGAACGGGGGTTACCACTGAAGCTTTCTTT
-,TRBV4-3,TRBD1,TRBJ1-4,CASSVGQGEEKLFF,TGCGCCAGCAGCGTCGGACAGGGGGAAGAAAAACTGTTTTTT
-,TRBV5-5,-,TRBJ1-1,CASSLGIEDEAFF,TGTGCCAGCAGCTTGGGCATAGAGGATGAAGCTTTCTTT
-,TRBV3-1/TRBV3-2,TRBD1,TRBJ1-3,CASGPYRGLVNTIYF,TGTGCCAGCGGGCCATACAGGGGACTTGTAAACACCATATATTTT
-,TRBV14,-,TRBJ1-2,CASSQGTRANYGYTF,TGTGCCAGCAGCCAAGGTACCAGGGCTAACTATGGCTACACCTTC
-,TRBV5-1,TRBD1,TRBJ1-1,CASILEGGAAFF,TGCGCCAGCATTCTGGAAGGGGGCGCGGCTTTCTTT
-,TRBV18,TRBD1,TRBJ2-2,CASSPPKGTGQVSGELFF,TGTGCCAGCTCACCCCCCAAAGGAACGGGACAGGTATCCGGGGAGCTGTTTTTT
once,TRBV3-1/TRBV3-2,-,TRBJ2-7,CASSQGRQASYEQYF,TGTGCCAGCAGCCAAGGCAGACAGGCCTCCTACGAGCAGTACTTC
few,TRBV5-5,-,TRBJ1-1,CASLQGGDTEAFF,TGTGCCAGCTTACAGGGAGGGGACACTGAAGCTTTCTTT
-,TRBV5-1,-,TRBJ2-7,CASSLAPVTYEQYF,TGCGCCAGCAGCTTGGCCCCAGTAACCTACGAGCAGTACTTC
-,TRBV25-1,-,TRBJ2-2,CASKDSANTGELFF,TGTGCCAGCAAGGACAGCGCGAACACCGGGGAGCTGTTTTTT
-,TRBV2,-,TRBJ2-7,CASSTTGIYEQYF,TGTGCCAGCAGTACGACAGGCATCTACGAGCAGTACTTC
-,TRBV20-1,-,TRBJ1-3,CSASIRDRNTIYF,TGCAGTGCTAGTATCCGGGATAGGAACACCATATATTTT
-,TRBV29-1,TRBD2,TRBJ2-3,CSSSTSVVDTQYF,TGCAGCTCCTCTACTAGCGTTGTAGATACGCAGTATTTT
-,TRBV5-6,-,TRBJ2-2,CASSLYNRAPGELFF,TGTGCCAGCAGCTTGTACAACAGGGCCCCCGGGGAGCTGTTTTTT
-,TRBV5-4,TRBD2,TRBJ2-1,CASSTSGVNNEQFF,TGTGCCAGCTCCACTAGCGGGGTTAACAATGAGCAGTTCTTC
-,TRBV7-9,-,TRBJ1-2,CASSLEAGGVYGYTF,TGTGCCAGCAGCTTAGAAGCGGGAGGGGTGTATGGCTACACCTTC
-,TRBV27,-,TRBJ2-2,CASRPGVDTGELFF,TGTGCCAGCAGGCCCGGGGTGGACACCGGGGAGCTGTTTTTT
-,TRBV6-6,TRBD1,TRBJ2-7,CASSFISDRGYEQYF,TGTGCCAGCAGTTTCATTTCGGACAGGGGCTACGAGCAGTACTTC
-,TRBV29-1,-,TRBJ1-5,CSVVYQGQGNQPQHF,TGCAGCGTTGTTTACCAGGGGCAGGGAAATCAGCCCCAGCATTTT
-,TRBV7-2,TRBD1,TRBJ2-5,CASSLAGTGVGETQYF,TGTGCCAGCAGCTTAGCCGGGACAGGGGTAGGCGAGACCCAGTACTTC
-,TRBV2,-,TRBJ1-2,CASSADSPNYGYTF,TGTGCCAGCAGTGCCGACAGCCCTAACTATGGCTACACCTTC
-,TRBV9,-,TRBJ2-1,CASSGIRGIYNEQFF,TGTGCCAGCAGCGGAATTAGAGGAATCTACAATGAGCAGTTCTTC
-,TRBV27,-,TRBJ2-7,CASSLTGGSYEQYF,TGTGCCAGCAGTTTAACCGGGGGCTCCTACGAGCAGTACTTC
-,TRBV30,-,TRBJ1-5,CAWSAGRPQHF,TGTGCCTGGAGTGCTGGGAGGCCCCAGCATTTT
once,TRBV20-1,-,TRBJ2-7,CSASSGLEQYF,TGTAGTGCTAGTAGTGGGCTCGAGCAGTACTTC
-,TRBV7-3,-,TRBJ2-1,CASSPRSGDYNEQFF,TGTGCCAGCAGCCCACGCTCGGGGGATTACAATGAGCAGTTCTTC
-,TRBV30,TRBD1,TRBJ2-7,CAWSARTGGPLYEQYF,TGTGCCTGGAGTGCCCGGACAGGAGGCCCTCTGTACGAGCAGTACTTC
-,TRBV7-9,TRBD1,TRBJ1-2,CASSPGTGGFDGYTF,TGTGCCAGCAGCCCAGGGACAGGGGGTTTCGATGGCTACACCTTC
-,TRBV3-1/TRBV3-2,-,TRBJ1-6,CASSQSTHYNNSPLHF,TGTGCCAGCAGCCAATCGACACATTATAATAATTCACCCCTCCACTTT
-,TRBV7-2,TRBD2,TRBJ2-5,CASSAGLDTETQYF,TGTGCCAGCAGCGCCGGACTAGACACAGAGACCCAGTACTTC
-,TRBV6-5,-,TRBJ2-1,CASSRDSVNEQFF,TGTGCCAGCTCCCGTGACTCCGTCAATGAGCAGTTCTTC